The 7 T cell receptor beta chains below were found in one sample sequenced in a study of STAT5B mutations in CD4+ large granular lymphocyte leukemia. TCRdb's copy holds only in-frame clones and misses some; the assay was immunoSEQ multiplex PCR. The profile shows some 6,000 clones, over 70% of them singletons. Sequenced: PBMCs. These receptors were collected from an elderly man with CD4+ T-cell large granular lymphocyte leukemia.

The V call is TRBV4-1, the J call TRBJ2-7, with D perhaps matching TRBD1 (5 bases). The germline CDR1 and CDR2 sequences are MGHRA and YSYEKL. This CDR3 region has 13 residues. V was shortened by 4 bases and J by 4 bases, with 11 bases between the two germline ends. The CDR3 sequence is CASSRGSRYEQYF. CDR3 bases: TGCGCCAGCAGCCGGGGCAGTCGTTACGAGCAGTACTTC.

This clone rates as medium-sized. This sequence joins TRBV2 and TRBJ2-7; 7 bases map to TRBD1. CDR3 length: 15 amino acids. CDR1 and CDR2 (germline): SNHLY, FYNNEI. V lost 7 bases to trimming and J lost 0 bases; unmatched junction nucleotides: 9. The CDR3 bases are TGTGCCAGCACCACCCCGACAGGGCGCTCCTACGAGCAGTACTTC. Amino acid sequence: CASTTPTGRSYEQYF. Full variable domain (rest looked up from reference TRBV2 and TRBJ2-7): EPEVTQTPSHQVTQMGQEVILRCVPISNHLYFYWYRQILGQKVEFLVSFYNNEISEKSEIFDDQFSVERPDGSNFTLKIRSTKLEDSAMYFCASTTPTGRSYEQYFGPGTRLTVT.

The DNA of the CDR3 is TGTGCCAGTAGTATGAAACGGAGCAATCAGCCCCAGCATTTT. Amino acid sequence: CASSMKRSNQPQHF. The V and J genes are TRBV19 and TRBJ1-5; D is unresolved. This CDR3 is 14 amino acids long. V shed 3 bases and J shed 1 base, with 7 bases lying between them. CDR1 and CDR2 from the germline V gene are LNHDA and SQIVND (reference sequence).

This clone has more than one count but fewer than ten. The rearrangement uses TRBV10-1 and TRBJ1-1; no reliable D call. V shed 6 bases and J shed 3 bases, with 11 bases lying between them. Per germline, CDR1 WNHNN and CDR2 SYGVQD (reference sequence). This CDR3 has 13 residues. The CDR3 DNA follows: TGCGCCAGCAGGGCAAGGCGGGACACTGAAGCTTTCTTT. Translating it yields CASRARRDTEAFF.

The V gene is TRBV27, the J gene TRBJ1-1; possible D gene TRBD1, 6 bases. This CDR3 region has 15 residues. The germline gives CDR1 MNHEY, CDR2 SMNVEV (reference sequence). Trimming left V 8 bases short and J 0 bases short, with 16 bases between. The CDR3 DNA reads TGTGCCAGCTATACTTGGACAGACATGAACACTGAAGCTTTCTTT. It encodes CASYTWTDMNTEAFF.

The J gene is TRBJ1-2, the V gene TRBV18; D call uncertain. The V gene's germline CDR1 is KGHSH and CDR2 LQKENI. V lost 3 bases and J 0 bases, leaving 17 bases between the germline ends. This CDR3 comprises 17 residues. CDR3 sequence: CASSPTFGDVANYGYTF. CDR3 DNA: TGTGCCAGCTCACCGACATTTGGGGATGTGGCTAACTATGGCTACACCTTC.

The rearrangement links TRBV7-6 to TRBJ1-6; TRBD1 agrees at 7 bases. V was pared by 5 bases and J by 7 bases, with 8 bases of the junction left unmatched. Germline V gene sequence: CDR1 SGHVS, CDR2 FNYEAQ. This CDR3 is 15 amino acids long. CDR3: CASSRDSKRNSPLHF. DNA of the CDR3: TGTGCCAGCAGCCGGGACAGCAAAAGAAATTCACCCCTCCACTTT.